A single sample is the source of the 25 T cell receptor beta chains below, sequenced in a study of OX40 agonist ivuxolimab in advanced cancers. Data came from immunoSEQ multiplex PCR; TCRdb stores just in-frame clones and leaves some out. This sample has some 86,000 clones, with around 94% found just once. The material was CD4+ or CD8+ T cells sorted from blood, obtained in a trial of the OX40 agonist ivuxolimab. These receptors all stem from an adult with an advanced solid tumor such as melanoma, head and neck, liver or kidney cancer.

The chain combines TRBV10-3 with TRBJ1-1; 7 nucleotides agree with TRBD1. With V trimmed by 11 bases and J by 6 bases, 12 bases remained unmatched. In germline, CDR1 is ENHRY, CDR2 SYGVKD. The length of the CDR3 is 13 residues. The CDR3 DNA reads as TGTGCCTGCCTGGACAGGTATAAGTCTGAAGCTTTCTTT. Residues: CACLDRYKSEAFF.

The chain uses TRBV30 and TRBJ2-7; the D is unclear. Germline CDR1 reads GTSNPN; CDR2 reads SVGIG (reference sequence). This CDR3 is built from 14 residues. The V end was cut by 0 bases, the J end by 3 bases, with 12 bases between. CDR3 sequence: CAWSVDAANYEQYF. CDR3 coding DNA: TGTGCCTGGAGTGTAGATGCCGCGAACTACGAGCAGTACTTC.

V is TRBV29-1 and J is TRBJ1-4, with D possibly TRBD1 on 6 matching bases. This CDR3 comprises 11 residues. Germline lookup yields CDR1 SQVTM and CDR2 ANQGSEA. V was pared by 4 bases and J by 12 bases, with 12 bases between. The CDR3 DNA is TGCAGCGTTGTTCGGAGGGGGGAACTGTTTTTT. Translating gives CSVVRRGELFF. The whole variable domain, filled in from reference TRBV29-1 and TRBJ1-4, reads SAVISQKPSRDICQRGTSLTIQCQVDSQVTMMFWYRQQPGQSLTLIATANQGSEATYESGFVIDKFPISRPNLTFSTLTVSNMSPEDSSIYLCSVVRRGELFFGSGTQLSVL.

The V and J genes are TRBV4-3 and TRBJ2-2; 7 bases line up with TRBD2. From germline, CDR1 is LGHNA and CDR2 YSLEER. With V trimmed by 0 bases and J by 4 bases, 5 bases remained unmatched. This CDR3 has 16 residues. The chain's CDR3 is CASSQDVSGFTGELFF. The CDR3 region has the DNA TGCGCCAGCAGCCAAGATGTTAGCGGGTTCACCGGGGAGCTGTTTTTT.

The rearrangement joins TRBV19 to TRBJ1-5; perhaps TRBD1 as D (5 bases). The V end lost 4 bases, the J end lost 4 bases, and 8 bases lay between the germline ends. CDR3 length equals 13 residues. Germline-derived CDR1 and CDR2 are LNHDA and SQIVND (reference sequence). The CDR3 reads CASSTRTNQPQHF. The CDR3 DNA follows: TGTGCCAGTAGTACGCGGACAAATCAGCCCCAGCATTTT.

This chain joins TRBV7-8 and TRBJ1-3; tentatively, D is TRBD1 (5 bases). V was clipped by 0 bases and J by 1 base, with 10 bases between them. The CDR3 sequence is 16 residues long. Per germline, CDR1 SGHVS and CDR2 FQNEAQ. CDR3 loop: CASSLAAGPSGNTIYF. DNA of the CDR3: TGTGCCAGCAGCTTAGCGGCAGGGCCTTCTGGAAACACCATATATTTT. The entire variable domain, with the rest obtained from reference TRBV7-8 and TRBJ1-3, is as follows: GAGVSQSPRYKVAKRGQDVALRCDPISGHVSLFWYQQALGQGPEFLTYFQNEAQLDKSGLPSDRFFAERPEGSVSTLKIQRTQQEDSAVYLCASSLAAGPSGNTIYFGEGSWLTVV.

This chain connects TRBV6-4 to TRBJ2-1; 7 bases line up with TRBD2. Trimming at V came to 2 bases and at J to 3 bases, leaving 1 base not matched to a gene. The CDR3 covers 14 residues. CDR1 and CDR2 from the germline V gene are MRHNA and SNTAGT. The CDR3 DNA follows: TGTGCCAGCAGTGACCGGGGGGACTACAATGAGCAGTTCTTC. Translated, it gives CASSDRGDYNEQFF.

This chain joins TRBV2 and TRBJ2-5, with 9 bases that match TRBD2. The CDR3 is 15 residues long. Germline assignment: CDR1 SNHLY and CDR2 FYNNEI. Trimming at V came to 4 bases and at J to 5 bases, leaving 8 bases not matched to a gene. The CDR3 sequence is CASSGVAGDLETQYF. The CDR3 nucleotides are TGTGCCAGCAGTGGGGTAGCGGGAGATTTGGAGACCCAGTACTTC.

This rearrangement joins TRBV19 to TRBJ1-1; D unclear. The germline V gene encodes CDR1 LNHDA and CDR2 SQIVND (reference sequence). CDR3 length: 14 residues. V was shortened by 3 bases and J by 1 base, with 9 bases between the two germline ends. The CDR3 DNA is TGTGCCAGTAGTATTGGGCAGTCGAACACTGAAGCTTTCTTT. This translates into CASSIGQSNTEAFF.

This chain uses TRBV13 with TRBJ2-7; 11 nucleotides align to TRBD1. Germline CDR1 and CDR2: PRHDT and FYEKMQ (reference sequence). CDR3 length equals 14 residues. V lost 5 bases to trimming and J lost 4 bases; unmatched junction nucleotides: 4. The CDR3 protein is CASSQGQGGYEQYF. CDR3 DNA sequence: TGTGCCAGCAGCCAGGGACAGGGGGGATACGAGCAGTACTTC.

The V gene is TRBV11-2, the J gene TRBJ2-1; D gene unclear. The V gene's germline CDR1 is SGHAT and CDR2 FQNNGV. V gave up 0 bases and J gave up 4 bases, with 7 bases separating them. The CDR3 sequence is 14 residues long. DNA of the CDR3: TGTGCCAGCAGCTTAGAATTTGGGTACAATGAGCAGTTCTTC. Encoded protein: CASSLEFGYNEQFF.

The chain links TRBV4-1 to TRBJ2-7, with a tentative D call TRBD2 (6 bases). The V end lost 4 bases, the J end lost 2 bases, and 21 bases lay between the germline ends. CDR1 and CDR2 (germline): MGHRA, YSYEKL. This CDR3 region has 17 residues. The CDR3 nucleotides read TGCGCCAGCAGCCGCCAATTAGGGGTCGAGCGGGCCTACGAGCAGTACTTC. It is translated as CASSRQLGVERAYEQYF.

The rearrangement links TRBV19 to TRBJ2-5; 7 bases line up with TRBD1. In germline, CDR1 is LNHDA, CDR2 SQIVND (reference sequence). CDR3 size: 13 residues. J was trimmed by 1 base and V by 4 bases; bases with no gene match: 0. CDR3 coding DNA: TGTGCCAGTAGTACAGGGGGCCAAGAGACCCAGTACTTC. This translates into CASSTGGQETQYF.

The genes are TRBV2 and TRBJ2-3; 12 bases are a match to TRBD2. Germline assignment: CDR1 SNHLY and CDR2 FYNNEI. This CDR3 region has 15 residues. Germline trimming cut 5 bases from V and 6 bases from J; bases unmatched to any gene: 6. This chain's CDR3 is CASSPTSGRRDTQYF. Here the CDR3 DNA reads TGTGCCAGCAGTCCGACTAGCGGGAGAAGGGATACGCAGTATTTT.

The chain is built from TRBV15 and TRBJ2-5; 8 nucleotides align to TRBD1. Germline V gene data show CDR1 as LNHNV and CDR2 as YYDKDF (reference sequence). V was clipped by 3 bases and J by 4 bases; unmatched bases: 4. The CDR3 consists of 14 residues. Written as DNA, the CDR3 is TGTGCCACCAGCAGGACAGGGGAGGTAGAGACCCAGTACTTC. Protein: CATSRTGEVETQYF.

The V gene is TRBV7-9, the J gene TRBJ2-7; D is perhaps TRBD2 (6 bases). The CDR3 runs 14 residues. V lost 5 bases, J lost 5 bases, and 16 bases lay in between. Germline CDR1 reads SEHNR; CDR2 reads FQNEAQ (reference sequence). The CDR3 is CASSHAPSDNEQYF. Written as DNA, the CDR3 is TGTGCCAGCAGCCACGCCCCTAGCGACAACGAGCAGTACTTC.

The chain links TRBV5-6 to TRBJ1-5; unclear D gene. This CDR3 has 13 residues. Per the germline V gene, CDR1 is SGHDT and CDR2 is YYEEEE. The germline V and J ends were trimmed by 4 bases and 10 bases, with 15 bases remaining between them. This CDR3 reads CASSPAGGFPQHF. The DNA for the CDR3 is TGTGCCAGCAGCCCCGCTGGAGGTTTTCCCCAGCATTTT.

This clone was counted a single time. J is TRBJ2-1 and V is TRBV7-6; tentative D call: TRBD2 (6 bases). Germline V gene data show CDR1 as SGHVS and CDR2 as FNYEAQ. CDR3 size: 15 residues. The V and J ends lost 3 bases and 0 bases respectively, with 9 bases between them. The CDR3 is CASSLAGFSYNEQFF. CDR3 nucleotide sequence: TGTGCCAGCAGCTTGGCGGGATTCTCCTACAATGAGCAGTTCTTC.

CDR3 bases: TGTGCCAGCAGCAAGGTCGCAACTAATGAAAAACTGTTTTTT. Residues: CASSKVATNEKLFF. The rearrangement uses TRBV7-8 and TRBJ1-4, with D unclear. V was pared by 5 bases and J by 0 bases, with 7 bases between. This CDR3 has 14 residues. CDR1 is SGHVS, CDR2 FQNEAQ, per germline.

This clone was detected a few times. In DNA, the CDR3 is TGTGCCAGCAGGCAAAGAGACAGCTCCTACGAGCAGTACTTC. This encodes CASRQRDSSYEQYF. This rearrangement joins TRBV7-2 to TRBJ2-7, with D perhaps matching TRBD1 (5 bases). With 6 bases removed from V and 0 bases from J, the gap between germline ends came to 12 bases. From germline, CDR1 is SGHTA and CDR2 FQGNSA. The CDR3 contains 14 residues.

The chain couples TRBV4-3 to TRBJ2-5, with 10 bases matching TRBD2. Matching the DNA end better, TRBJ2-7 makes the J call doubtful. CDR1 and CDR2 (germline): LGHNA, YSLEER. The CDR3 runs 16 residues. CDR3 loop: CASSPMGAGGPGEQYF. In nucleotides, the CDR3 is TGCGCCAGCAGCCCGATGGGAGCGGGAGGGCCGGGCGAGCAGTACTTC.

The V gene is TRBV28, the J gene TRBJ1-2, with D hard to call. The CDR3 spans 19 residues. CDR1 and CDR2 (germline): MDHEN, SYDVKM. Trimming left V 5 bases short and J 7 bases short, with 32 bases between. CDR3 sequence reads: CASSLPPWGLQFIQSGYTF. CDR3 in DNA: TGTGCCAGCAGTCTCCCCCCATGGGGTCTACAGTTTATCCAATCTGGCTACACCTTC.

The sample holds one count of this clone. The gene calls are TRBV12-2 and TRBJ2-1; TRBD2, as called in the table, went unchecked against the DNA. TRBV12-2 has pseudogene status. The CDR3 extends over 17 amino acids. The CDR3 loop is CASRPGAGGVSYNEQFF. The CDR3 DNA reads TGTGCAAGTCGTCCAGGGGCGGGGGGCGTCTCCTACAATGAGCAGTTCTTC.

The chain links TRBV4-1 to TRBJ2-2; no definite D call. The CDR3 covers 16 residues. V was clipped by 0 bases and J by 5 bases, with 13 bases between them. Germline assignment: CDR1 MGHRA and CDR2 YSYEKL. CDR3 sequence reads: CASSQDLARSTGELFF. In DNA form, the CDR3 reads TGCGCCAGCAGCCAAGATCTTGCTAGGTCGACCGGGGAGCTGTTTTTT.

V gene TRBV25-1 combines with J gene TRBJ2-2; 7 bases are shared with TRBD2. The CDR3 is 13 residues long. Germline V CDR1 and CDR2: MGHDK, SYGVNS. With V trimmed by 5 bases and J by 6 bases, 3 bases remained unmatched. Written as DNA, the CDR3 is TGTGCCAGCAGTAGCGGGGAGTCCGGGGAGCTGTTTTTT. As protein: CASSSGESGELFF.